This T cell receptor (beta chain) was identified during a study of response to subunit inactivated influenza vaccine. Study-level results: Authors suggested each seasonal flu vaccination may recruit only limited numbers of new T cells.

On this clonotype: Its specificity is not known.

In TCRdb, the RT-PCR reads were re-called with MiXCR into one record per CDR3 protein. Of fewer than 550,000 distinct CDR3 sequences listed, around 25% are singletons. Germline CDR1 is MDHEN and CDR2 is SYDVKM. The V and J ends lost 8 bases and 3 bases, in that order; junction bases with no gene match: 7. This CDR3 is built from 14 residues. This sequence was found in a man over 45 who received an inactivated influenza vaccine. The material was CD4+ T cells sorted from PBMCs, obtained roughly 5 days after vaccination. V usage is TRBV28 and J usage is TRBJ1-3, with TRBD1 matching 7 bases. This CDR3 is CASAADRDGNTIYF. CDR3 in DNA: TGTGCCAGCGCCGCTGACAGGGATGGAAACACCATATATTTT.